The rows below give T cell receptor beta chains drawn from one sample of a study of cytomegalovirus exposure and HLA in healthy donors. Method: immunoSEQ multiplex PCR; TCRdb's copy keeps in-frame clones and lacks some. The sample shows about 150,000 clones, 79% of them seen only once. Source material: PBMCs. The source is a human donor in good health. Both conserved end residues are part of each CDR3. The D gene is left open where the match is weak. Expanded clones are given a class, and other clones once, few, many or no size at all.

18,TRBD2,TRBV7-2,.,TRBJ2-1,TGTGCCAGCAGCACATCCGGGACTAGCGGGAGCTCCTACAATGAGCAGTTCTTC,CASSTSGTSGSSYNEQFF
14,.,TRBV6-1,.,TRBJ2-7,TGTGCCAGCCGCGCTGAGCGCCTATCCTACGAGCAGTACTTC,CASRAERLSYEQYF
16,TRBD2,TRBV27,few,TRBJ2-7,TGTGCCAGCAGTTTAGGACTAGCGGGGGGACCCTACGAGCAGTACTTC,CASSLGLAGGPYEQYF
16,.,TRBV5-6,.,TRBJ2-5,TGTGCCAGCAGCTTGTTTGGGCTAGCCCTTCAAGAGACCCAGTACTTC,CASSLFGLALQETQYF
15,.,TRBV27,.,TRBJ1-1,TGTGCCAGCAGTATAAGGGGGACGACGAACACTGAAGCTTTCTTT,CASSIRGTTNTEAFF
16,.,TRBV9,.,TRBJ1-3,TGTGCCAGCAGCGCCGGGGGACTCGGCTCTGGAAACACCATATATTTT,CASSAGGLGSGNTIYF
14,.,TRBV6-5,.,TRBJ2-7,TGTGCCAGCAGGAAACAGGGAGTTGGCTACGAGCAGTACTTC,CASRKQGVGYEQYF
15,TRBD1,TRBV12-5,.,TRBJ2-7,TGTGCTAGTGGTTCCCCCCAAGGGACAGACTACGAGCAGTACTTC,CASGSPQGTDYEQYF
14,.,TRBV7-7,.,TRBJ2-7,TGTGCTAGCAGCTTACTAGTTCGGGGATACGAGCAGTACTTC,CASSLLVRGYEQYF
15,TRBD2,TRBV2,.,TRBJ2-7,TGTGCCAGCAGTGAAGCGACTAGCGGGGGGGTATGGCAGTACTTC,CASSEATSGGVWQYF
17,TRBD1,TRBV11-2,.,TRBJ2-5,TGTGCCAGCAGGCGACAGGGTGGTTTTGAACCCGAAGAGACCCAGTACTTC,CASRRQGGFEPEETQYF
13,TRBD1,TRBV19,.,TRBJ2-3,TGTGCCAGTAGTAGCCAGGACAGGGCTACGCAGTATTTT,CASSSQDRATQYF
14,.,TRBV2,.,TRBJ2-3,TGTGCCAGCAGTGACGGCAGGGACACAGATACGCAGTATTTT,CASSDGRDTDTQYF
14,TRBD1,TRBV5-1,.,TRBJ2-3,TGCGCCAGCAGCTTCGGACAGGGGGCAGATACGCAGTATTTT,CASSFGQGADTQYF
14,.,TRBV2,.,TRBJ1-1,TGTGCCAGCAGTGACCGGGACTTCAGCCCTGAAGCTTTCTTT,CASSDRDFSPEAFF
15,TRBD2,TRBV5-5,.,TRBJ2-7,TGTGCCAGCAGCCAGGGACTAGCGGGTCTCTACGAGCAGTACTTC,CASSQGLAGLYEQYF
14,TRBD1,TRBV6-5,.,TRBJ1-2,TGTGCCAGCAGTTCTGGACAGGGTTTATATGGCTACCCCTTC,CASSSGQGLYGYPF
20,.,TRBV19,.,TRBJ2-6,TGTGCCAGTAGTATAGGGGTTGTTGCGCACTACCTCTCTGGGGCCAACGTCCTGACTTTC,CASSIGVVAHYLSGANVLTF
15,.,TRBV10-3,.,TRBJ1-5,TGTGCCATCAGGGGGACTGGGGATAGCAATCAGCCCCAGCATTTT,CAIRGTGDSNQPQHF
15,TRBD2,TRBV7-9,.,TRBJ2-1,TGTGCCAGCAGCCCGAGCGGGAGTCCGAACAATGAGCAGTTCTTC,CASSPSGSPNNEQFF
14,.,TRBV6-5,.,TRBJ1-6,TGTGCCAGCAGTTCCCAGACAGTTAATTCACCCCTCCACTTT,CASSSQTVNSPLHF
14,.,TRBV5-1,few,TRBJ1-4,TGCGCCAGCAGCCCAACCGCGTCCGGTGAAAAACTGTTTTTT,CASSPTASGEKLFF
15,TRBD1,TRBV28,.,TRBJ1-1,TGTGCCAGCACCGGACAGGGGGATCCGAACACTGAAGCTTTCTTT,CASTGQGDPNTEAFF